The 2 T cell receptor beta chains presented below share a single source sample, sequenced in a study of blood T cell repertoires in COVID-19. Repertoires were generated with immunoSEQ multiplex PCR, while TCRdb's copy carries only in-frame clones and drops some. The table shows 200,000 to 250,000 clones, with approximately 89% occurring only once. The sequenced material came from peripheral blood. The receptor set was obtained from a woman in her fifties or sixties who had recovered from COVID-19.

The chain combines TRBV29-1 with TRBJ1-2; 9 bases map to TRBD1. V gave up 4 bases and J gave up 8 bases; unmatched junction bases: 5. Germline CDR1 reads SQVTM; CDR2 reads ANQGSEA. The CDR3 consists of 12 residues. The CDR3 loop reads CSVAGTGIGYTF. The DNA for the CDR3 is TGCAGCGTTGCAGGGACAGGGATCGGCTACACCTTC.

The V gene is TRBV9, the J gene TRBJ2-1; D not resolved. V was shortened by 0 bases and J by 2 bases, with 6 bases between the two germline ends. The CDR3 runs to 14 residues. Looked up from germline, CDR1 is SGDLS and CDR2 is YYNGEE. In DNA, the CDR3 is TGTGCCAGCAGCGTAGCTTGGCCCTACAATGAGCAGTTCTTC. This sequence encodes CASSVAWPYNEQFF.